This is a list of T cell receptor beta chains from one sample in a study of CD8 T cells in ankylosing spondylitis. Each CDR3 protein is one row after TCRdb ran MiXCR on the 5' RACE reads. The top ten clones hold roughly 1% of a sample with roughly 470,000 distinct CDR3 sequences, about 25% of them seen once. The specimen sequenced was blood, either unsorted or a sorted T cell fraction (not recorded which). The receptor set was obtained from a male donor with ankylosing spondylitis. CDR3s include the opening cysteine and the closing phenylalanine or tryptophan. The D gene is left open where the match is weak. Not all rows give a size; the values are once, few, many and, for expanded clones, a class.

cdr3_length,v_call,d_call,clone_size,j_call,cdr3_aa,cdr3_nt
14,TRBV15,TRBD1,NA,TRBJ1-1,CATSTDRTNTEAFF,TGTGCCACCAGCACGGACAGGACGAACACTGAAGCTTTCTTT
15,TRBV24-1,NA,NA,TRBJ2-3,CATSDLTDGPDTQYF,TGTGCCACCAGTGATTTAACCGACGGACCAGATACGCAGTATTTT
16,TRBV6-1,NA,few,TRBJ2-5,CASRPNPGPILKTQYF,TGTGCCAGCAGACCGAACCCGGGCCCCATCTTGAAGACCCAGTACTTC
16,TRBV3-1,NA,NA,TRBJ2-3,CASSQGKITGLDTQYF,TGTGCCAGCAGCCAAGGAAAGATTACAGGGCTGGATACGCAGTATTTT
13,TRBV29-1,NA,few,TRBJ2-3,CSVVGQYADTQYF,TGCAGCGTTGTTGGACAGTATGCAGATACGCAGTATTTT
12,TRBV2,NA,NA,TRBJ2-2,CASSVDGGELFF,TGTGCCAGCAGTGTGGACGGCGGGGAGCTGTTTTTT
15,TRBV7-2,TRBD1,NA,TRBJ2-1,CASSPDRGGNNEQFF,TGTGCCAGCAGCCCGGACAGGGGGGGGAACAATGAGCAGTTCTTC
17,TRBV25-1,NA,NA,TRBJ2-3,CASSDSLIDPSTDTQYF,TGTGCCAGCAGTGATTCCCTCATTGACCCTAGCACAGATACGCAGTATTTT
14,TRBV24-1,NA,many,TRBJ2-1,CATSGAQPYNEQFF,TGTGCCACCAGTGGTGCGCAGCCCTACAATGAGCAGTTCTTC
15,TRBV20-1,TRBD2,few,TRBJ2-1,CSARAPREAYNEQFF,TGCAGTGCTAGAGCTCCGCGGGAGGCCTACAATGAGCAGTTCTTC
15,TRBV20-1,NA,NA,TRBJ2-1,CSASDPAGPGDEQFF,TGCAGTGCAAGCGACCCAGCGGGGCCAGGGGATGAGCAGTTCTTC
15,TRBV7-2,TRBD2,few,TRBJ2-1,CASRRTSGRRSEQFF,TGTGCCAGCAGACGGACTAGCGGGAGAAGGTCTGAGCAGTTCTTC
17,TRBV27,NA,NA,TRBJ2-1,CASSSPVWEMGINEQFF,TGTGCCAGCAGTTCCCCTGTGTGGGAGATGGGTATAAATGAGCAGTTCTTC
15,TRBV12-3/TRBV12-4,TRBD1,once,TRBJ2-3,CASSLLRGPTDTQYF,TGTGCCAGCAGTTTGTTAAGGGGGCCCACAGATACGCAGTATTTT